This T cell receptor (beta chain) was captured in a study of blood T cell repertoires in COVID-19. Overall study context: Nucleic acid was either cDNA or gDNA, and it came from T cells, B-cell-depleted T cells, or PBMCs.

This CDR3 comprises 14 residues. V lost 0 bases and J 2 bases, leaving 7 bases between the germline ends. Germline V gene data show CDR1 as MGHRA and CDR2 as YSYEKL. Participant-given clinical history determined each cohort assignment. Cohort 3 recovered donors had two negative PCRs, clearance, or symptom resolution. The authors' processing: Reference gene primer amplification gave estimated nucleated cell counts. Some clones are missing from TCRdb's copy, which holds only in-frame ones; the method was immunoSEQ multiplex PCR. V and J calls and clone size follow that table, whereas D and trimming were derived from the DNA. The table shows 150,000 to 200,000 clones, with 75% to 90% occurring only once.

The sequence was collected from a man in his forties or fifties who had recovered from COVID-19. The sample taken for sequencing was PBMCs or T cells enriched from blood (not recorded which). The chain recombines TRBV4-1 with TRBJ1-1; D not resolved. This CDR3 is CASSQDNRNTEAFF. The CDR3 DNA reads as TGCGCCAGCAGCCAAGATAACAGAAACACTGAAGCTTTCTTT.